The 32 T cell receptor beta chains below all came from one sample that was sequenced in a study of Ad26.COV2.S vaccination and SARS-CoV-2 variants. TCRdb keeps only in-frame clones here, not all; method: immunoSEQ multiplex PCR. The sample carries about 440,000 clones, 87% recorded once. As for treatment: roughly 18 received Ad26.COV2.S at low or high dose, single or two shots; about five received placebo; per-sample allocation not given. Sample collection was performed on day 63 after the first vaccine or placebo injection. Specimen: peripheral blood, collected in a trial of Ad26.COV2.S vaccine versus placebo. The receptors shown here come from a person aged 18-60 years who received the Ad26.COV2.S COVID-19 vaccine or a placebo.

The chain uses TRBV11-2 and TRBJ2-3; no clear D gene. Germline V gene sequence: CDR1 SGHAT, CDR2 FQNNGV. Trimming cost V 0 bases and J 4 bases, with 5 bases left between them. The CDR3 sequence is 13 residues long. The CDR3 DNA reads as TGTGCCAGCAGCTTAGACGGACCAGATACGCAGTATTTT. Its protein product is CASSLDGPDTQYF.

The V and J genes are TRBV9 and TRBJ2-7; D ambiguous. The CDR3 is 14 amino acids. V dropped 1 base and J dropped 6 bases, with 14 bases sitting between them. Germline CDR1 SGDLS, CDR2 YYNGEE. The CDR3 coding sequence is TGTGCCAGCAGCGTAAGTGTGTTTTCCCGCGAGCAGTACTTC. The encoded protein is CASSVSVFSREQYF.

The CDR3 here is CASSLDPGAYGYTF. The CDR3 nucleotides read TGTGCCAGCAGCTTGGACCCAGGCGCCTATGGCTACACCTTC. The chain is built from TRBV5-4 and TRBJ1-2; D gene uncertain. The length of the CDR3 is 14 residues. Germline loops: CDR1 SGHNT, CDR2 YYREEE (reference sequence). Between the trimmed V and J ends, which lost 0 bases and 4 bases, there was a span of 10 bases. The variable domain in full, with the rest retrieved from reference TRBV5-4 and TRBJ1-2, is ETGVTQSPTHLIKTRGQQVTLRCSSQSGHNTVSWYQQALGQGPQFIFQYYREEENGRGNFPPRFSGLQFPNYSSELNVNALELDDSALYLCASSLDPGAYGYTFGSGTRLTVV.

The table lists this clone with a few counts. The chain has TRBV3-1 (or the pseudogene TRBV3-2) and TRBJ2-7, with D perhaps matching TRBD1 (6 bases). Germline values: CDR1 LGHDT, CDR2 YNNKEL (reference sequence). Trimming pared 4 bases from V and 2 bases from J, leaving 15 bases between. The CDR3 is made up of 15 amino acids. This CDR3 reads CASSPNGGNTYEQYF. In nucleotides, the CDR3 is TGTGCCAGCAGCCCTAATGGGGGCAACACCTACGAGCAGTACTTC.

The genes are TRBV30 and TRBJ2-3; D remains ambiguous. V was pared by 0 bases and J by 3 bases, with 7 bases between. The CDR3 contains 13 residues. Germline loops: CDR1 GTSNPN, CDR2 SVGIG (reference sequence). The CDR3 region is CAWSVGRTDTQYF. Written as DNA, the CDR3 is TGTGCCTGGAGTGTCGGCCGGACAGATACGCAGTATTTT.

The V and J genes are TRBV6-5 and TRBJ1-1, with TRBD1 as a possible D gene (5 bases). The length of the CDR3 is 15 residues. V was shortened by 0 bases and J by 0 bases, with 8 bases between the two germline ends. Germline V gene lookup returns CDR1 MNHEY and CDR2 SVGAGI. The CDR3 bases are TGTGCCAGCAGTTACTCGGGGGGGATGAACACTGAAGCTTTCTTT. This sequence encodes CASSYSGGMNTEAFF.

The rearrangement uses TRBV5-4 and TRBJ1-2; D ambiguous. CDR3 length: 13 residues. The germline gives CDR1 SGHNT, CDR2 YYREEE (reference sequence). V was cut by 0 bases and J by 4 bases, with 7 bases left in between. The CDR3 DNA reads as TGTGCCAGCAGCTTGGAAGCGTTCTATGGCTACACCTTC. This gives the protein CASSLEAFYGYTF.

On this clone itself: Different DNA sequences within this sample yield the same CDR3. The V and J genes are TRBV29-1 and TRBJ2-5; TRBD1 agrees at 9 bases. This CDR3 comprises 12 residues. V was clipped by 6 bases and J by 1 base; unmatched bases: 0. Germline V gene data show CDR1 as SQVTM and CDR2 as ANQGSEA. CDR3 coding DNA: TGCAGCGTGGGACAGGGCCAAGAGACCCAGTACTTC. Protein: CSVGQGQETQYF.

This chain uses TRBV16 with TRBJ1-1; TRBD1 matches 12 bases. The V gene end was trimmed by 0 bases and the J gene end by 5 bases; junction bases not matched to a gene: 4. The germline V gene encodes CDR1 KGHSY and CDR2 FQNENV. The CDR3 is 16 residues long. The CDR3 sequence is CASSQSGTGGLTEAFF. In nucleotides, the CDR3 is TGTGCCAGCAGCCAATCCGGGACAGGGGGCTTGACTGAAGCTTTCTTT.

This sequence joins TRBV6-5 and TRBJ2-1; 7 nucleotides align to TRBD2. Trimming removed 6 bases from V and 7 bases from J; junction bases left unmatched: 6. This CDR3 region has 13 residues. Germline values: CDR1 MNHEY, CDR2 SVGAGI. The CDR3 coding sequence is TGTGCCAGCAGAAGACTAGCTGAGAATGAGCAGTTCTTC. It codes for CASRRLAENEQFF.

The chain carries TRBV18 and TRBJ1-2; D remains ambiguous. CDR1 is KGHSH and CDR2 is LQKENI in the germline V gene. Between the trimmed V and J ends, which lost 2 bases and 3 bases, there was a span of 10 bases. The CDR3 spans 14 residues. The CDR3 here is CASSPVGRDYGYTF. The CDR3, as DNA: TGTGCCAGCTCACCAGTAGGCCGGGACTATGGCTACACCTTC.

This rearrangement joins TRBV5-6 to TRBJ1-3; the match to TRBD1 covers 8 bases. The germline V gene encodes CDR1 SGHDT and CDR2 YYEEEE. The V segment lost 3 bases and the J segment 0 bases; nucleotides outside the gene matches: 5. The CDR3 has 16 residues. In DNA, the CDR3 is TGTGCCAGCAGCTCCCGGACAGGGAACTCTGGAAACACCATATATTTT. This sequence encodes CASSSRTGNSGNTIYF.

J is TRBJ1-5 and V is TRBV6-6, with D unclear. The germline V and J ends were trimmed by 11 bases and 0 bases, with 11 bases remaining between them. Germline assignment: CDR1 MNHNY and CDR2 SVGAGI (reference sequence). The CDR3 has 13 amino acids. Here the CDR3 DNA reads TGTGCCGCAAGGGCCAGTAGCAATCAGCCCCAGCATTTT. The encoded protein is CAARASSNQPQHF.

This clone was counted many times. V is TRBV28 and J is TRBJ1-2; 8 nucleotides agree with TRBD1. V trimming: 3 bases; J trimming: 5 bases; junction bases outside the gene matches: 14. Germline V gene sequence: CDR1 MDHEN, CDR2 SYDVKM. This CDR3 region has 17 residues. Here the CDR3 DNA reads TGTGCCAGCAGTTTCCCGGGACAGGTCGGGACCTTTTATGGCTACACCTTC. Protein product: CASSFPGQVGTFYGYTF.

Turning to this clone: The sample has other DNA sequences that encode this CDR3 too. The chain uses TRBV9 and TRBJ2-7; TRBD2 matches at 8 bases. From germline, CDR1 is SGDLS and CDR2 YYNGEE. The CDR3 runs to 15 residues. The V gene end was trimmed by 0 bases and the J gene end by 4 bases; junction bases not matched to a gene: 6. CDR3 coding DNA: TGTGCCAGCAGCGTAGGGGTAGCGGGGCGGTACGAGCAGTACTTC. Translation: CASSVGVAGRYEQYF.

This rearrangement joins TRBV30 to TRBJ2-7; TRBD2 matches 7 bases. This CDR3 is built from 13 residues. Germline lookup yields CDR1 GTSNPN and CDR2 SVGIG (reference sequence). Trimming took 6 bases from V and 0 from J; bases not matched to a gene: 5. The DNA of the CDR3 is TGTGCCTGCAAACTAGCGAGCTCCTACGAGCAGTACTTC. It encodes CACKLASSYEQYF.

This chain's CDR3 is CATKRTGDSYEQYF. Written as DNA, the CDR3 is TGTGCCACCAAGCGGACAGGGGACTCCTACGAGCAGTACTTC. This rearrangement joins TRBV28 to TRBJ2-7, with 9 bases lining up with TRBD1. The germline V gene encodes CDR1 MDHEN and CDR2 SYDVKM. The ends lost 10 bases at V and 0 bases at J; junction bases unmatched: 7. The CDR3 is 14 amino acids. The full variable domain, with the rest looked up from reference TRBV28 and TRBJ2-7, is DVKVTQSSRYLVKRTGEKVFLECVQDMDHENMFWYRQDPGLGLRLIYFSYDVKMKEKGDIPEGYSVSREKKERFSLILESASTNQTSMYLCATKRTGDSYEQYFGPGTRLTVT.

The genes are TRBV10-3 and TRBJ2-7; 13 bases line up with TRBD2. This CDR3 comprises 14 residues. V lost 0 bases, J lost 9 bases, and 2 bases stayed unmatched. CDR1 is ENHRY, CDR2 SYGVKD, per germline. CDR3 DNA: TGTGCCATCAGTGAGTCCGGACTAGCGGGAGCGCAGTACTTC. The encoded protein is CAISESGLAGAQYF.

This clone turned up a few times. CDR3 nucleotides: TGTGCCAGCAGCACCGACCCCGCAAACTATGGCTACACCTTC. Translating it yields CASSTDPANYGYTF. The J gene is TRBJ1-2, the V gene TRBV7-9; D remains ambiguous. Trimming left V 5 bases short and J 2 bases short, with 12 bases between. The CDR3 has 14 amino acids. CDR1 and CDR2 (germline): SEHNR, FQNEAQ (reference sequence). Variable domain in full (rest from reference TRBV7-9 and TRBJ1-2): DTGVSQNPRHKITKRGQNVTFRCDPISEHNRLYWYRQTLGQGPEFLTYFQNEAQLEKSRLLSDRFSAERPKGSFSTLEIQRTEQGDSAMYLCASSTDPANYGYTFGSGTRLTVV.

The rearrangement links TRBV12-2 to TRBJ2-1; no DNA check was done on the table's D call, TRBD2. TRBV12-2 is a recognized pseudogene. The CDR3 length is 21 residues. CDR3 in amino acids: CASRFPVSGRTSGRSYNEQFF. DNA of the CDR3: TGTGCAAGTCGCTTCCCCGTATCTGGTCGGACTAGCGGGAGGTCCTACAATGAGCAGTTCTTC.

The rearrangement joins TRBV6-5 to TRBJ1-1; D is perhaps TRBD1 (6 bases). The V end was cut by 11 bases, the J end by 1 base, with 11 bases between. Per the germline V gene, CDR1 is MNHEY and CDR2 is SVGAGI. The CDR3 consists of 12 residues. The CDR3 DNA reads TGTGCCGGAAAGGACAGGAACACTGAAGCTTTCTTT. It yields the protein CAGKDRNTEAFF.

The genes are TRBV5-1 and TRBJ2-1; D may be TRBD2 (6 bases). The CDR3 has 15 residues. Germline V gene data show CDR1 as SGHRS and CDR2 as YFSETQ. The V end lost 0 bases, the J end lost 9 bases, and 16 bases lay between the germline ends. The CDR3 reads CASSLGDSLSGEQFF. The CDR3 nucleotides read TGCGCCAGCAGCTTGGGGGACTCATTGTCGGGTGAGCAGTTCTTC.

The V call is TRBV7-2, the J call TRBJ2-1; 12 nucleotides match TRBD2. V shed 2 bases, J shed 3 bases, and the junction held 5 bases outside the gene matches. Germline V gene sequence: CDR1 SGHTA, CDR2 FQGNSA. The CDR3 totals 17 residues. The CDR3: CASSLRTSGNYYNEQFF. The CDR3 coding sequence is TGTGCCAGCAGCTTAAGGACTAGCGGGAATTACTACAATGAGCAGTTCTTC. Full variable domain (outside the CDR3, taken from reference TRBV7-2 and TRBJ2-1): GAGVSQSPSNKVTEKGKDVELRCDPISGHTALYWYRQSLGQGLEFLIYFQGNSAPDKSGLPSDRFSAERTGGSVSTLTIQRTQQEDSAVYLCASSLRTSGNYYNEQFFGPGTRLTVL.

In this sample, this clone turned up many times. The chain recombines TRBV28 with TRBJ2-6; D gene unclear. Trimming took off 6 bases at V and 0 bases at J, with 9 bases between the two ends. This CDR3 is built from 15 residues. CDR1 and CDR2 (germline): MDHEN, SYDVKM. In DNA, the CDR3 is TGTGCCAGCAGCTACGACAACTCTGGGGCCAACGTCCTGACTTTC. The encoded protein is CASSYDNSGANVLTF.

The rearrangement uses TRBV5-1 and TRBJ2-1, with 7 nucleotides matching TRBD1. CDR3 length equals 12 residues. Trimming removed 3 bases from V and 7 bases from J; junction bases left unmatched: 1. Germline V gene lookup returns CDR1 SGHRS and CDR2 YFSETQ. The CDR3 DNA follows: TGCGCCAGCAGCTCGACAGGGAATGAGCAGTTCTTC. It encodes CASSSTGNEQFF.

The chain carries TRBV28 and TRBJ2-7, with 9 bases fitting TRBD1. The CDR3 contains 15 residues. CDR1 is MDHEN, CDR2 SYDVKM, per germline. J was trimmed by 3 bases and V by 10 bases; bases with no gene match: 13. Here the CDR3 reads CATTGVRDRDYEQYF. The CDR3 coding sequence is TGTGCCACAACCGGGGTCCGGGACAGGGACTACGAGCAGTACTTC.

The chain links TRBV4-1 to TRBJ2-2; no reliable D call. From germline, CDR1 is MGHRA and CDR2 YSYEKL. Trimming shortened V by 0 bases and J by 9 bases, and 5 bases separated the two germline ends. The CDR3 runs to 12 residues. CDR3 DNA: TGCGCCAGCAGCCAAGATCTTAGGGAGCTGTTTTTT. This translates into CASSQDLRELFF.

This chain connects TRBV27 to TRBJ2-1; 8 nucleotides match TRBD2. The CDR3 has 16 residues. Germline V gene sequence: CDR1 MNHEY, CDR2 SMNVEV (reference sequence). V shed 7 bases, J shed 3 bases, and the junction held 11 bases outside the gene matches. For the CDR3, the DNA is TGTGCCAGCACCCCGATCGCGGGAGGATACTACAATGAGCAGTTCTTC. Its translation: CASTPIAGGYYNEQFF.

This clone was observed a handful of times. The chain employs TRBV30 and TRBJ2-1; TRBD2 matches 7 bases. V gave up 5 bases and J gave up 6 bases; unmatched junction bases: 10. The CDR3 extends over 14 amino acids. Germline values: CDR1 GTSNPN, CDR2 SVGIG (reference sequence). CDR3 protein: CAWGDGREINEQFF. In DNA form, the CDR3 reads TGTGCCTGGGGGGACGGGCGGGAGATCAATGAGCAGTTCTTC. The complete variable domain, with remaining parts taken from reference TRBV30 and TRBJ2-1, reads SQTIHQWPATLVQPVGSPLSLECTVEGTSNPNLYWYRQAAGRGLQLLFYSVGIGQISSEVPQNLSASRPQDRQFILSSKKLLLSDSGFYLCAWGDGREINEQFFGPGTRLTVL.

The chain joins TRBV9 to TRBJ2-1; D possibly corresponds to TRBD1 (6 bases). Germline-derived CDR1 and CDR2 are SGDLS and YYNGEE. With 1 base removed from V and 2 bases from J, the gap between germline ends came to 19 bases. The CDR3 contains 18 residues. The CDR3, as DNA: TGTGCCAGCAGCGTAAGCCCCTCCGACAGGATCACCTACAATGAGCAGTTCTTC. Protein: CASSVSPSDRITYNEQFF.

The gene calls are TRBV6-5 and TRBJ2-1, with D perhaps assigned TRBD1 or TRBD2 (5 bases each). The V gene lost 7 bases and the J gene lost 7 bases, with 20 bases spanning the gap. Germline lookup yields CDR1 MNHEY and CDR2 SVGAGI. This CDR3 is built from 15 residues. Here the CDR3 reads CASTNRRGRENEQFF. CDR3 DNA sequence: TGTGCCAGCACCAACCGCCGGGGCAGAGAGAATGAGCAGTTCTTC.

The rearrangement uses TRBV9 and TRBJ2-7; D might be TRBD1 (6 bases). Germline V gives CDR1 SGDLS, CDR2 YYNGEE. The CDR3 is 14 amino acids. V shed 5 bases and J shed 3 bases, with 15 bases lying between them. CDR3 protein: CASSRHQGNYEQYF. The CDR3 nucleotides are TGTGCCAGCAGTCGACACCAGGGGAACTACGAGCAGTACTTC.